This T cell receptor beta chain is from a study of identical twins (TCRdb year 2016). Turning to the overall study: TCR alpha and beta repertoires from monozygotic twins, unrelated adults of various ages and cord blood were deep-sequenced to test whether fetal clonotypes persist. To rule out contamination, replicate twin experiments were performed at different times with different library preparation protocols. Results the study describes overall, beyond this receptor: Excess twin sharing in beta out-of-frame sequences was weaker because fewer shared sequences lowered the signal-to-noise ratio. Abundant cord blood beta clonotypes had fewer insertions, young adult naive repertoires showed a similar but weaker trend, and memory repertoires showed no such trend. In monozygotic twins, recombination models systematically underestimated out-of-frame TCR alpha sharing, but the models matched the sharing seen between unrelated individuals. Compared with coincidental sharing between unrelated individuals, an excess of low generation-probability sequences was observed among out-of-frame TCR alpha sequences shared between twins. Invariant T cells such as MAIT and iNKT could partly confound zero-insertion analyses, though diverse VJ usage argued against this for most clonotypes. Because the same donors could not be followed over many years, conclusions were based on cross-sectional statistical analysis.

The method was 5' RACE. TCRdb shows the sequencer as Illumina HiSeq 2000. Template switching introduced a universal primer binding site; the final cDNA contained a unique molecular identifier, enabling accurate counting of TCR cDNA molecules. First-strand cDNA for TCR alpha and beta chains was synthesized from specific primers in the conserved constant-segment region. To control for contamination, every cDNA library carried two barcodes: a SMART-Mk sample barcode plus Illumina barcodes. TruSeq adapter sequences, together with Illumina sample barcodes, were added in two successive PCR steps. The TCR alpha and beta cDNA libraries were sequenced on the Illumina HiSeq platform using custom primers. From the authors' description of their analysis: Raw reads were processed with MiGEC to extract unique molecular identifiers, and MiXCR was used to determine CDR3 positions. Recombination models were inferred per individual with the repgenHMM and IGoR tools using an EM algorithm. The analysis of shared clonotypes was done with the tcR package in R, with sharing normalized by the product of cloneset sizes. To study raw recombination without the effects of thymic and clonal selection, out-of-frame nonproductive sequences were analyzed. Using fastp trimming at Q25 and MiXCR clonotype assembly, TCRdb reanalyzed the public sequencing data and kept in-frame beta chains. Entries are consolidated by CDR3 protein sequence, retaining the most common genes and DNA. These V and J calls rely on TCRdb rather than the paper's analysis. This sample comprises about 530,000 distinct CDR3 sequences, more than 20% of them detected only once. Clones ranked in the top ten supply approximately 0.52% of the sample.

This clonotype came up a few times. Its binding antigen is unknown. No qualities accompany the bases; no much larger clone lies one base away. There are 13 amino acids in the CDR3, from cysteine to phenylalanine inclusive. Of all the DNA, just the CDR3 is kept, 39 bases in frame from base 1. Trimming removed 1 base from V and 7 bases from J, leaving 8 bases between the germline ends. Every donor was a healthy Caucasian. Three pairs of female monozygotic twins, all aged roughly 18 to 29 years, made up the twin cohort. CD4+ and CD8+ T cell populations were isolated with positive isolation kits from Invitrogen. These data also formed part of another study, on yellow fever vaccine responses in identical twins. That second publication adds: According to the authors, in identical twins the way T cells responded to vaccination appeared partly convergent and partly personalized. The study precisely tracked vaccine-responding T cell clones in identical twins.

Sequences were obtained from CD4+ T cells sorted from blood. This chain joins TRBV12-3 or TRBV12-4 to TRBJ1-5; the D gene is not confidently resolved. This TCR was sampled from a woman in her late teens or twenties in good health. The nucleotide sequence is TGTGCCAGCAGTTTAGGCCCCAGACAGCCCCAGCATTTT. The encoded protein is CASSLGPRQPQHF.